This TCR beta chain was profiled in a study of multiple sclerosis patients with progressive multifocal leukoencephalopathy. The time point is: time of PML onset. Detection of JC virus DNA in cerebrospinal fluid confirmed PML diagnosed from clinical and MRI findings. Synthetic inline TR CDR3 controls covering all V-J pairings were spiked into each PCR. The repertoire was sequenced with immunoSEQ multiplex PCR; TCRdb's copy has only in-frame clones and lacks some. The table records roughly 30,000 clones, 87% of them present only once. This CDR3 contains 14 residues. Trimming pared 0 bases from V and 4 bases from J, leaving 10 bases between. Germline CDR1 reads SGHTA; CDR2 reads FQGNSA.

This material consisted of PBMCs, taken from a patient treated with natalizumab. The chain recombines TRBV7-2 with TRBJ2-7; D unclear. This sequence originates from a woman in her forties with progressive multifocal leukoencephalopathy. The CDR3 sequence is CASSLAGAIYEQYF. CDR3 bases: TGTGCCAGCAGCTTAGCCGGCGCGATATACGAGCAGTACTTC.